Below are 22 T cell receptor beta chains sequenced from a single sample in a study of blood T cells in healthy people across ages. It was with a sample-barcoded 5' primer and a J-beta primer mix that a second PCR of about 6 to 12 cycles was run. Each CDR3 protein gets one entry after TCRdb re-called the 5' RACE reads with MiXCR. The table shows about 1,500,000 distinct CDR3 sequences, with about 28% occurring only once. The specimen was blood. These receptors were obtained from a woman under 40 in good health.

V and J are TRBV6-1 and TRBJ2-7; 8 positions match TRBD1. Trimming at V came to 10 bases and at J to 5 bases, leaving 16 bases not matched to a gene. Germline CDR1 MNHNS, CDR2 SASEGT. The CDR3 runs to 15 residues. The CDR3 loop is CATKGGRTGTHEQYF. The CDR3 DNA is TGTGCCACCAAAGGAGGGCGGACAGGGACCCACGAGCAGTACTTC.

This clonotype was observed a few times. The chain carries TRBV20-1 and TRBJ2-1, with 8 bases identical to TRBD2. Unmatched junction bases numbered 22, after V lost 3 bases and J lost 0 bases. Germline values: CDR1 DFQATT, CDR2 SNEGSKA (reference sequence). This CDR3 is built from 21 residues. The CDR3 coding sequence is TGCAGTGCTAGGCCCCCCTTATGGCGGGAGGATCCCGAGAGCTCCTACAATGAGCAGTTCTTC. It encodes CSARPPLWREDPESSYNEQFF.

This clonotype was recorded many times. This chain uses TRBV3-1 with TRBJ2-7; D unclear. Germline-derived CDR1 and CDR2 are LGHDT and YNNKEL (reference sequence). V was shortened by 6 bases and J by 2 bases, with 8 bases between the two germline ends. CDR3 size: 12 residues. The CDR3 bases are TGTGCCAGCAGTCAACCCCCCTACGAGCAGTACTTC. It yields the protein CASSQPPYEQYF.

The chain joins TRBV7-9 to TRBJ2-5; 9 nucleotides line up with TRBD2. Losses at the gene ends were 5 bases for V and 4 bases for J; bases not matched to a gene: 23. Germline loops: CDR1 SEHNR, CDR2 FQNEAQ (reference sequence). The CDR3 totals 20 residues. CDR3 in amino acids: CASSPGMLALLAGARETQYF. In nucleotides, the CDR3 is TGTGCCAGCAGCCCGGGGATGCTAGCCCTATTAGCGGGGGCCAGAGAGACCCAGTACTTC.

This clonotype was found a few times. The chain joins TRBV7-2 to TRBJ2-3, with D perhaps matching TRBD1 (7 bases). Looked up from germline, CDR1 is SGHTA and CDR2 is FQGNSA. The CDR3 has 16 residues. V shed 3 bases and J shed 6 bases, with 19 bases lying between them. The CDR3 reads CASSLKQGLRGDTQYF. The CDR3 DNA sequence: TGTGCCAGCAGCTTGAAACAGGGGCTCCGGGGGGATACGCAGTATTTT. The whole variable domain, remainder taken from reference TRBV7-2 and TRBJ2-3, is GAGVSQSPSNKVTEKGKDVELRCDPISGHTALYWYRQSLGQGLEFLIYFQGNSAPDKSGLPSDRFSAERTGGSVSTLTIQRTQQEDSAVYLCASSLKQGLRGDTQYFGPGTRLTVL.

This clonotype showed up just a few times. The chain has TRBV27 and TRBJ1-2, with TRBD1 identical over 9 bases. The germline V gene encodes CDR1 MNHEY and CDR2 SMNVEV (reference sequence). The V gene end was trimmed by 4 bases and the J gene end by 5 bases; junction bases not matched to a gene: 11. The CDR3 covers 16 residues. The CDR3 is CASSSKPGQGGYGYTF. The CDR3 DNA reads as TGTGCCAGCAGTTCAAAACCGGGACAGGGAGGATATGGCTACACCTTC.

This clonotype was recorded at least ten times. The chain links TRBV12-3 or TRBV12-4 to TRBJ2-7; 9 bases align to TRBD2. The V segment lost 1 base and the J segment 5 bases; nucleotides outside the gene matches: 6. The CDR3 is 15 residues long. The CDR3 DNA reads TGTGCCAGCAGTTTAGTCACTAGCGGGTCCCACGAGCAGTACTTC. Amino acid sequence: CASSLVTSGSHEQYF.

A note on this clonotype: One junction end does not reproduce the germline sequence, and a read error may be involved. The DNA for the CDR3 is TGCTCCAGCAGCTTGCCCCCGGCCGGGGGCGTGAACACTGAAGCTTTCTTT. Translation gives CSSSLPPAGGVNTEAFF. The chain has TRBV5-1 and TRBJ1-1; D possibly corresponds to TRBD1 (6 bases). Germline V gene data show CDR1 as SGHRS and CDR2 as YFSETQ. The CDR3 consists of 17 residues.

This sequence joins TRBV7-3 and TRBJ2-2, with D possibly matching TRBD2 (6 bases). Trimming took 7 bases from V and 4 from J, leaving 16 bases between them. The CDR3 sequence is 15 residues long. CDR1 is SGHTA, CDR2 FQGTGA, per germline. DNA of the CDR3: TGTGCCAGCATGGGAGGTAGCCCCAGCACCGGGGAGCTGTTTTTT. Its translation: CASMGGSPSTGELFF.

This clonotype was observed a handful of times. The chain combines TRBV20-1 with TRBJ1-1; maybe TRBD1 (6 bases). CDR1 is DFQATT and CDR2 is SNEGSKA in the germline V gene (reference sequence). V was pared by 3 bases and J by 14 bases, with 16 bases between. The CDR3 length is 11 residues. The CDR3 nucleotides are TGCAGTGCTAGGGGAGACCACAGGGACTTCTTT. Its translation: CSARGDHRDFF.

This clonotype has more than one count but fewer than ten. The chain employs TRBV9 and TRBJ2-5, with 9 bases that match TRBD2. V was clipped by 0 bases and J by 2 bases; unmatched bases: 5. The V gene's germline CDR1 is SGDLS and CDR2 YYNGEE. CDR3 length equals 16 residues. This CDR3 reads CASSVALREGQETQYF. CDR3 nucleotides: TGTGCCAGCAGCGTAGCTTTGCGGGAGGGACAAGAGACCCAGTACTTC. Full variable domain (outside the CDR3, taken from reference TRBV9 and TRBJ2-5): DSGVTQTPKHLITATGQRVTLRCSPRSGDLSVYWYQQSLDQGLQFLIQYYNGEERAKGNILERFSAQQFPDLHSELNLSSLELGDSALYFCASSVALREGQETQYFGPGTRLLVL.

This clonotype was observed many times. This chain joins TRBV3-1 and TRBJ1-1; D remains unclear. Germline CDR1 LGHDT, CDR2 YNNKEL (reference sequence). V gave up 6 bases and J gave up 1 base, with 9 bases separating them. CDR3 length: 13 amino acids. The CDR3 spells CASSRSGNTEAFF. CDR3 sequence (DNA): TGTGCCAGCAGTCGAAGTGGGAACACTGAAGCTTTCTTT. Full variable domain (remainder filled in from reference TRBV3-1 and TRBJ1-1): DTAVSQTPKYLVTQMGNDKSIKCEQNLGHDTMYWYKQDSKKFLKIMFSYNNKELIINETVPNRFSPKSPDKAHLNLHINSLELGDSAVYFCASSRSGNTEAFFGQGTRLTVV.

This chain links TRBV6-2 or TRBV6-3 with TRBJ2-4; tentative D call: TRBD2 (6 bases). The J call may be incorrect, as the DNA end agrees better with TRBJ2-7. This CDR3 is built from 14 residues. CDR1 is MNHEY, CDR2 SVGEGT, per germline. The CDR3 nucleotides are TGTGCCACCGGAAGGGACGGGAGTCAGTACGAGCAGTACTTC. Translated: CATGRDGSQYEQYF.

The chain has TRBV6-1 and TRBJ1-1; TRBD1 is a possible D gene (5 bases). CDR1 MNHNS and CDR2 SASEGT come from the germline V gene. The CDR3 loop spans 12 amino acids. The V end was cut by 7 bases, the J end by 3 bases, with 9 bases between. The CDR3 DNA reads TGTGCCAGCACAGGGTGGTACACTGAAGCTTTCTTT. Translation gives CASTGWYTEAFF.

The chain uses TRBV18 and TRBJ2-7; D not resolved. Trimming left V 3 bases short and J 1 base short, with 16 bases between. This CDR3 spans 16 amino acids. CDR1 and CDR2 from the germline V gene are KGHSH and LQKENI. CDR3 DNA: TGTGCCAGCTCACCCTCAGAATCCGTGGGTTCCTACGAGCAGTACTTC. It yields the protein CASSPSESVGSYEQYF. Drawing the rest from reference TRBV18 and TRBJ2-7, the complete variable domain is NAGVMQNPRHLVRRRGQEARLRCSPMKGHSHVYWYRQLPEEGLKFMVYLQKENIIDESGMPKERFSAEFPKEGPSILRIQQVVRGDSAAYFCASSPSESVGSYEQYFGPGTRLTVT.

This clonotype has just a few counts. The chain links TRBV7-2 to TRBJ2-5, with TRBD1 matching 9 bases. The CDR3 consists of 13 residues. Germline CDR1 is SGHTA and CDR2 is FQGNSA. Trimming removed 5 bases from V and 13 bases from J; junction bases left unmatched: 11. CDR3 amino acids: CASSLGGQGLRYF. The CDR3 DNA reads TGTGCCAGCAGCCTAGGGGGACAGGGTCTTCGGTACTTC.

The V and J genes are TRBV9 and TRBJ1-2, with D maybe TRBD1 (5 bases). Per germline, CDR1 SGDLS and CDR2 YYNGEE. The V and J ends lost 5 bases and 6 bases respectively, with 14 bases between them. The CDR3 runs to 13 residues. The CDR3 coding sequence is TGTGCCAGCAGTCAGGGAAACTACGATGGCTACACCTTC. This sequence encodes CASSQGNYDGYTF.

The gene calls are TRBV4-1 and TRBJ1-1; no clear D gene. This CDR3 comprises 15 residues. Per the germline V gene, CDR1 is MGHRA and CDR2 is YSYEKL. Trimming cost V 0 bases and J 3 bases, with 11 bases left between them. For the CDR3, the DNA is TGCGCCAGCAGCCAAGAGTCGGCAGCCTACACTGAAGCTTTCTTT. Translating gives CASSQESAAYTEAFF.

V and J are TRBV27 and TRBJ1-5; 10 bases are a match to TRBD1. V shed 5 bases, J shed 5 bases, and the junction held 6 bases outside the gene matches. Germline V gives CDR1 MNHEY, CDR2 SMNVEV (reference sequence). The CDR3 loop spans 15 amino acids. This CDR3 reads CASSMGTGVDQPQHF. CDR3 nucleotide sequence: TGTGCCAGCAGTATGGGGACAGGGGTCGATCAGCCCCAGCATTTT.

Concerning this clonotype: At one end the junction does not follow the germline gene, possibly because of a read error. The J gene is TRBJ2-3, the V gene TRBV20-1, with 8 bases that match TRBD2. Germline CDR1 reads DFQATT; CDR2 reads SNEGSKA (reference sequence). CDR3 length equals 16 residues. The CDR3: CSARDWGLGAPDRQYF. CDR3 coding DNA: TGCAGTGCTAGAGATTGGGGACTAGGAGCGCCAGATAGGCAGTATTTT.

This clonotype was recorded a few times. The J gene is TRBJ2-1, the V gene TRBV7-2; 7 positions agree with TRBD1. Germline assignment: CDR1 SGHTA and CDR2 FQGNSA. Trimming removed 6 bases from V and 2 bases from J; junction bases left unmatched: 7. There are 15 residues in the CDR3. CDR3 region: CASRHTGTAYNEQFF. CDR3 DNA: TGTGCCAGCAGGCACACCGGGACAGCCTACAATGAGCAGTTCTTC.

The rearrangement uses TRBV6-1 and TRBJ2-4; the D gene is possibly TRBD1 (5 bases). The better agreement between TRBJ2-7 and the DNA end casts doubt on the J call. The CDR3 is made up of 15 amino acids. Germline V gene lookup returns CDR1 MNHNS and CDR2 SASEGT. The CDR3 DNA reads as TGTGCCAGCAGTGAAAAGGGGTTGGCACCCTACGAGCAGTACTTC. Translated, it gives CASSEKGLAPYEQYF.